This T cell receptor beta chain emerged from a study of T cells in women clearing cervical HPV infection. Study-wide context: Cases were women with histologically confirmed HPV16-related CIN3 or worse, including a couple of invasive cancers. Blood came at first lesion visit for cases, post-clearance for controls. Study-wide results and caveats: Repertoire richness, not evenness, was significantly elevated in CIN3+ cases versus controls. It is unknown whether associations predate infection; no effector/memory or HPV-specific sorting.

Between the trimmed V and J ends, which lost 0 bases and 1 base, there was a span of 10 bases. The CDR3 consists of 16 residues. Generated by immunoSEQ multiplex PCR, the TCRdb table keeps only in-frame clones and is missing some. Across about 39,000 clones, the top ten clones capture 4.5% to 6% of the sample. Of note for this clone: Its antigen is undetermined. The CDR3 is cut off 3 residues early in the read; its end comes from the germline J gene.

The V and J genes are TRBV23-1 and TRBJ1-5; D is possibly TRBD1 (6 bases). TRBV23-1 is marked as an open reading frame, function uncertain. The sequence was collected from a woman aged 18-69 years with a cervical HPV16 infection that either progressed to CIN3+ or cleared (not recorded which). Material for sequencing was blood buffy coat. The CDR3 reads CASSQSGRGSNQPQHF. The sequenced CDR3 bases are TGCGCCAGCAGTCAATCGGGCAGGGGAAGCAATCAGCCC.